This T cell receptor beta chain was sequenced in a study of blood T cell repertoires in COVID-19. On the study more broadly: Collection of acute and convalescent COVID-19 samples took place in the United States, Italy and Spain.

Clones were read by immunoSEQ multiplex PCR, and TCRdb kept only the in-frame ones, dropping some. The sample consists of roughly 700,000 clones, 85% to 90% of them appearing once. The J segment lost 5 bases and the V segment lost 3 bases, leaving 6 bases of the junction unmatched. The CDR3 covers 14 residues. Germline V gene lookup returns CDR1 DFQATT and CDR2 SNEGSKA (reference sequence). The J gene is TRBJ2-1, the V gene TRBV20-1; 8 nucleotides align to TRBD1. The source of this sequence is a woman between 18 and 29 years old with acute or convalescent COVID-19. The sample comprised peripheral blood. The CDR3 reads CSASRDRGDNEQFF. CDR3 bases: TGCAGTGCTAGTCGCGACAGGGGAGACAATGAGCAGTTCTTC.